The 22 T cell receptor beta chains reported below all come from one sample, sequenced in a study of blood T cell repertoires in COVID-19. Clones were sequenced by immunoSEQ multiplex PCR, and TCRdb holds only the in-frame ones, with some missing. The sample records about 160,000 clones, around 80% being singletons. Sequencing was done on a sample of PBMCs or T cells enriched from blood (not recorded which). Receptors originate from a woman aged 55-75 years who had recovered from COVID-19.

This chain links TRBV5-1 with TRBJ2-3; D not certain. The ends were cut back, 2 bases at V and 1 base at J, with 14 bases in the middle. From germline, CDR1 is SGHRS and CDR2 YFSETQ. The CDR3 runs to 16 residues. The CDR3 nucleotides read TGCGCCAGCAGCTTACTAAGGCTTTCGGGCACAGATACGCAGTATTTT. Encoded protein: CASSLLRLSGTDTQYF. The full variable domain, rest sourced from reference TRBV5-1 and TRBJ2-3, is KAGVTQTPRYLIKTRGQQVTLSCSPISGHRSVSWYQQTPGQGLQFLFEYFSETQRNKGNFPGRFSGRQFSNSRSEMNVSTLELGDSALYLCASSLLRLSGTDTQYFGPGTRLTVL.

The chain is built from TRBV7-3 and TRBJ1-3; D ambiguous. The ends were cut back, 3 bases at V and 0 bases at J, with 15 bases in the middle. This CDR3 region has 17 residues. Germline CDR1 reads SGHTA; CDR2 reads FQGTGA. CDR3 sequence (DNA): TGTGCCAGCAGCTTCCCGGGAGGCCCCGGCTCTGGAAACACCATATATTTT. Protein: CASSFPGGPGSGNTIYF. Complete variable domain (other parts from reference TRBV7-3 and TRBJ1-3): GAGVSQTPSNKVTEKGKYVELRCDPISGHTALYWYRQSLGQGPEFLIYFQGTGAADDSGLPNDRFFAVRPEGSVSTLKIQRTERGDSAVYLCASSFPGGPGSGNTIYFGEGSWLTVV.

DNA of the CDR3: TGTGCCAGCAGCTTAGTCGGGGGAGCAGACCCCAACACCTTC. Residues: CASSLVGGADPNTF. The chain employs TRBV7-8 and TRBJ1-2; maybe TRBD1 (5 bases). The CDR3 has 14 amino acids. The V gene lost 1 base and the J gene lost 12 bases, with 18 bases spanning the gap. Germline V lookup: CDR1 SGHVS, CDR2 FQNEAQ.

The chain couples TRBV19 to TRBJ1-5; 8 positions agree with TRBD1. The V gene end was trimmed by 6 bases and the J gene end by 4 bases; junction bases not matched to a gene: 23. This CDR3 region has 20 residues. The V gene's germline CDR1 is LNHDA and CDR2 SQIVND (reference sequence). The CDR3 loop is CASSPTDRESGATPNQPQHF. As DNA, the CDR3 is TGTGCCAGTAGCCCGACGGACAGGGAGTCAGGGGCCACCCCTAATCAGCCCCAGCATTTT.

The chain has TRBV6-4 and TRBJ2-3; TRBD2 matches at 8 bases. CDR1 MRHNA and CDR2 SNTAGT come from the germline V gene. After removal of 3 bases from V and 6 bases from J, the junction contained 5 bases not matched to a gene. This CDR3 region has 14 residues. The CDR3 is CASSEASGGDTQYF. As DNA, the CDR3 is TGTGCCAGCAGTGAAGCCTCGGGGGGGGATACGCAGTATTTT.

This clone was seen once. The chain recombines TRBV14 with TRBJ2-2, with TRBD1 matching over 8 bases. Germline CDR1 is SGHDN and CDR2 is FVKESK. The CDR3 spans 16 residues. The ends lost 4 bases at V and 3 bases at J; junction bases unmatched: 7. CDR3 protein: CASSLRPGGYTGELFF. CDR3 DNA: TGTGCCAGCAGCCTAAGACCAGGGGGCTACACCGGGGAGCTGTTTTTT.

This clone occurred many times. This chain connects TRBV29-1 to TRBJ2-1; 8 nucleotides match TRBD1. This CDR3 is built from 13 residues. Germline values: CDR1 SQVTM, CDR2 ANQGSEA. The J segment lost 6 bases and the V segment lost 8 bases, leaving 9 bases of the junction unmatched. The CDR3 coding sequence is TGCAGCAGTCAAGGGACAGGCGGCAATGAGCAGTTCTTC. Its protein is CSSQGTGGNEQFF.

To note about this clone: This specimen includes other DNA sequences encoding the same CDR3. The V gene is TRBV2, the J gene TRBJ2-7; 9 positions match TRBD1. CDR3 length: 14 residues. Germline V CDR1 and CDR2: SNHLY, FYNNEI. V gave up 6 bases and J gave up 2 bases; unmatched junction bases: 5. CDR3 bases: TGTGCCAGCAGGGAGGACAGGGGCCCCTACGAGCAGTACTTC. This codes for CASREDRGPYEQYF.

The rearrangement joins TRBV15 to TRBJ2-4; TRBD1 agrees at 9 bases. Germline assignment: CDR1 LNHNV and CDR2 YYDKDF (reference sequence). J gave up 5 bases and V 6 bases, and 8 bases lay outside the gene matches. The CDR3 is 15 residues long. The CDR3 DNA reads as TGTGCCACCAGTCCGGGACAGGGTTTTGAAAACATTCAGTACTTC. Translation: CATSPGQGFENIQYF.

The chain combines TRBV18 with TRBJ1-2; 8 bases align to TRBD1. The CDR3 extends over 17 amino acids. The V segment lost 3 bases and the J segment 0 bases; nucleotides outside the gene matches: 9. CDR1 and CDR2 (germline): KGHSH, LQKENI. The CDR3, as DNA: TGTGCCAGCTCACCCCGCGGGACAGGCTTAGCTAACTATGGCTACACCTTC. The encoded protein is CASSPRGTGLANYGYTF.

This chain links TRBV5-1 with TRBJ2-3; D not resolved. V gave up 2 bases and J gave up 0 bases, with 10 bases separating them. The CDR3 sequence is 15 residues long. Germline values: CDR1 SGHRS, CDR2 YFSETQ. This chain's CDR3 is CASSLTELSTDTQYF. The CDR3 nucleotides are TGCGCCAGCAGCTTAACCGAGCTTAGCACAGATACGCAGTATTTT. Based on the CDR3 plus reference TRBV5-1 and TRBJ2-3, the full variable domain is KAGVTQTPRYLIKTRGQQVTLSCSPISGHRSVSWYQQTPGQGLQFLFEYFSETQRNKGNFPGRFSGRQFSNSRSEMNVSTLELGDSALYLCASSLTELSTDTQYFGPGTRLTVL.

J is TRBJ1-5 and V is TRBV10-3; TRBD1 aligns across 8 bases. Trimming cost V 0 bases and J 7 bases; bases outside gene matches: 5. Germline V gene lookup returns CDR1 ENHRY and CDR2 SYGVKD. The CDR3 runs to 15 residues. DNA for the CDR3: TGTGCCATCAGTGAGTCCCCGGACAGGGCCCAGCCCCAGCATTTT. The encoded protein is CAISESPDRAQPQHF.

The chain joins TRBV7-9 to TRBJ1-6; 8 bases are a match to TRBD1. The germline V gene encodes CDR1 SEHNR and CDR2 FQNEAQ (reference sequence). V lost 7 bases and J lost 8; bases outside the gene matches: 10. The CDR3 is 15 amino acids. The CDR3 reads CASTGQGPFDSPLHF. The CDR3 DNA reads TGTGCCAGCACCGGACAGGGCCCCTTCGATTCACCCCTCCACTTT.

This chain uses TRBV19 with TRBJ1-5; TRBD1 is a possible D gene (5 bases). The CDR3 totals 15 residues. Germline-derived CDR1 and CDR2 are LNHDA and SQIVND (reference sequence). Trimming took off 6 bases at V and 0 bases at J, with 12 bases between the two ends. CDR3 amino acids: CASSEMGGSNQPQHF. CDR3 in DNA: TGTGCCAGTAGCGAGATGGGGGGTAGCAATCAGCCCCAGCATTTT. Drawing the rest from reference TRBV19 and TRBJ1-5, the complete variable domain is DGGITQSPKYLFRKEGQNVTLSCEQNLNHDAMYWYRQDPGQGLRLIYYSQIVNDFQKGDIAEGYSVSREKKESFPLTVTSAQKNPTAFYLCASSEMGGSNQPQHFGDGTRLSIL.

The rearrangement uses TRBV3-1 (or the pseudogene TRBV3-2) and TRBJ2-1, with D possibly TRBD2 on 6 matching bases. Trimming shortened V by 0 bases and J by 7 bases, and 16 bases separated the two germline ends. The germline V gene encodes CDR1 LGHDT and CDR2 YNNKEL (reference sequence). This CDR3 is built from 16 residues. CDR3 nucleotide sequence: TGTGCCAGCAGCCAAGAGGCGACTAGGGTATTAAATGAGCAGTTCTTC. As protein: CASSQEATRVLNEQFF.

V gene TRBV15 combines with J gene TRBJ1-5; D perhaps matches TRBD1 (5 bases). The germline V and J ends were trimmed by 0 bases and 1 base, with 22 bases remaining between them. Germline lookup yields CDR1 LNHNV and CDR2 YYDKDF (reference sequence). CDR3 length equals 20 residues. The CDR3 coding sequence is TGTGCCACCAGCAGAGATGGTGCAGCAGGGAGGACTGGGAGCAATCAGCCCCAGCATTTT. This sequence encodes CATSRDGAAGRTGSNQPQHF. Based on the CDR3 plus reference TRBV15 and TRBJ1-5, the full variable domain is DAMVIQNPRYQVTQFGKPVTLSCSQTLNHNVMYWYQQKSSQAPKLLFHYYDKDFNNEADTPDNFQSRRPNTSFCFLDIRSPGLGDTAMYLCATSRDGAAGRTGSNQPQHFGDGTRLSIL.

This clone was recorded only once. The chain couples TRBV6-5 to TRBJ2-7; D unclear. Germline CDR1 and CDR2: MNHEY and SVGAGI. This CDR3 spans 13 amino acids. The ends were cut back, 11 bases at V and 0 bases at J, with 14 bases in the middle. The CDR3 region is CAVLGVNSYEQYF. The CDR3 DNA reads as TGTGCCGTATTGGGCGTGAACTCCTACGAGCAGTACTTC.

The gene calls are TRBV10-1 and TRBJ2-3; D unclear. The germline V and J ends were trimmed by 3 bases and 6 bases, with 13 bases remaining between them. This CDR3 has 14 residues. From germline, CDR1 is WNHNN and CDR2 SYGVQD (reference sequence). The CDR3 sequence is CASSDPYNPDTQYF. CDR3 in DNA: TGCGCCAGCAGTGACCCATACAACCCGGATACGCAGTATTTT.

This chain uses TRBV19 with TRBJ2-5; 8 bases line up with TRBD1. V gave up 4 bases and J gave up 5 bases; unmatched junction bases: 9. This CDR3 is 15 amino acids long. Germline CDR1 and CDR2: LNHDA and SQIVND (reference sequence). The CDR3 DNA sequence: TGTGCCAGTAGTAATTTCCAGGGGGCGGTCGAGACCCAGTACTTC. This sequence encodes CASSNFQGAVETQYF. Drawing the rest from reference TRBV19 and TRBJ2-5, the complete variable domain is DGGITQSPKYLFRKEGQNVTLSCEQNLNHDAMYWYRQDPGQGLRLIYYSQIVNDFQKGDIAEGYSVSREKKESFPLTVTSAQKNPTAFYLCASSNFQGAVETQYFGPGTRLLVL.

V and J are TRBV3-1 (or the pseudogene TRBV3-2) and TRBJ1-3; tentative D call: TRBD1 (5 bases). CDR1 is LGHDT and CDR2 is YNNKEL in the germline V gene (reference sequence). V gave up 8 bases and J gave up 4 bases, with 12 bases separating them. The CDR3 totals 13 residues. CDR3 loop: CASHRKSGNTIYF. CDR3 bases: TGTGCCAGCCACAGGAAGTCCGGAAACACCATATATTTT.

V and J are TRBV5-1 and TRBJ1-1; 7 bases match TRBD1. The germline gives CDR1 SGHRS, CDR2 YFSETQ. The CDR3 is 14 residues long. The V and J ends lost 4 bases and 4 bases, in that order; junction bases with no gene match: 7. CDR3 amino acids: CASSVNRGSTEAFF. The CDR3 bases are TGCGCCAGCAGCGTGAACAGGGGTTCCACTGAAGCTTTCTTT.

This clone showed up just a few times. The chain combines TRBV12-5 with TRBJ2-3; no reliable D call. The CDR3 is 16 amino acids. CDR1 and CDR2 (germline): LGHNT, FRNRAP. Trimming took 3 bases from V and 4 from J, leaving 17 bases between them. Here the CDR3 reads CASGLIALVDPDTQYF. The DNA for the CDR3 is TGTGCTAGTGGTTTAATAGCTTTAGTGGATCCAGATACGCAGTATTTT.